This T cell receptor (beta chain) was sequenced during a study of identical twins. All donors were healthy, and all were Caucasian. This clonotype was detected a few times. TCRdb recomputed calls from the 5' RACE reads with MiXCR, one row per CDR3 protein. The sample has 200,000 to 300,000 distinct CDR3 sequences, around 6.6% seen once. CDR1 and CDR2 (germline): LNHDA, SQIVND (reference sequence). V dropped 3 bases and J dropped 1 base, with 9 bases sitting between them. This CDR3 has 14 residues. These same records also appear under a second study, on yellow fever vaccine responses in identical twins.

This receptor was identified in a woman aged 18-29 years in good health. The sequencing sample was made of memory (CD45RO+) T cells sorted from blood. The V call is TRBV19, the J call TRBJ1-1, with D possibly being TRBD1 (5 bases). The CDR3 loop is CASSMGRRNTEAFF. CDR3 DNA: TGTGCCAGTAGTATGGGGCGGAGGAACACTGAAGCTTTCTTT.